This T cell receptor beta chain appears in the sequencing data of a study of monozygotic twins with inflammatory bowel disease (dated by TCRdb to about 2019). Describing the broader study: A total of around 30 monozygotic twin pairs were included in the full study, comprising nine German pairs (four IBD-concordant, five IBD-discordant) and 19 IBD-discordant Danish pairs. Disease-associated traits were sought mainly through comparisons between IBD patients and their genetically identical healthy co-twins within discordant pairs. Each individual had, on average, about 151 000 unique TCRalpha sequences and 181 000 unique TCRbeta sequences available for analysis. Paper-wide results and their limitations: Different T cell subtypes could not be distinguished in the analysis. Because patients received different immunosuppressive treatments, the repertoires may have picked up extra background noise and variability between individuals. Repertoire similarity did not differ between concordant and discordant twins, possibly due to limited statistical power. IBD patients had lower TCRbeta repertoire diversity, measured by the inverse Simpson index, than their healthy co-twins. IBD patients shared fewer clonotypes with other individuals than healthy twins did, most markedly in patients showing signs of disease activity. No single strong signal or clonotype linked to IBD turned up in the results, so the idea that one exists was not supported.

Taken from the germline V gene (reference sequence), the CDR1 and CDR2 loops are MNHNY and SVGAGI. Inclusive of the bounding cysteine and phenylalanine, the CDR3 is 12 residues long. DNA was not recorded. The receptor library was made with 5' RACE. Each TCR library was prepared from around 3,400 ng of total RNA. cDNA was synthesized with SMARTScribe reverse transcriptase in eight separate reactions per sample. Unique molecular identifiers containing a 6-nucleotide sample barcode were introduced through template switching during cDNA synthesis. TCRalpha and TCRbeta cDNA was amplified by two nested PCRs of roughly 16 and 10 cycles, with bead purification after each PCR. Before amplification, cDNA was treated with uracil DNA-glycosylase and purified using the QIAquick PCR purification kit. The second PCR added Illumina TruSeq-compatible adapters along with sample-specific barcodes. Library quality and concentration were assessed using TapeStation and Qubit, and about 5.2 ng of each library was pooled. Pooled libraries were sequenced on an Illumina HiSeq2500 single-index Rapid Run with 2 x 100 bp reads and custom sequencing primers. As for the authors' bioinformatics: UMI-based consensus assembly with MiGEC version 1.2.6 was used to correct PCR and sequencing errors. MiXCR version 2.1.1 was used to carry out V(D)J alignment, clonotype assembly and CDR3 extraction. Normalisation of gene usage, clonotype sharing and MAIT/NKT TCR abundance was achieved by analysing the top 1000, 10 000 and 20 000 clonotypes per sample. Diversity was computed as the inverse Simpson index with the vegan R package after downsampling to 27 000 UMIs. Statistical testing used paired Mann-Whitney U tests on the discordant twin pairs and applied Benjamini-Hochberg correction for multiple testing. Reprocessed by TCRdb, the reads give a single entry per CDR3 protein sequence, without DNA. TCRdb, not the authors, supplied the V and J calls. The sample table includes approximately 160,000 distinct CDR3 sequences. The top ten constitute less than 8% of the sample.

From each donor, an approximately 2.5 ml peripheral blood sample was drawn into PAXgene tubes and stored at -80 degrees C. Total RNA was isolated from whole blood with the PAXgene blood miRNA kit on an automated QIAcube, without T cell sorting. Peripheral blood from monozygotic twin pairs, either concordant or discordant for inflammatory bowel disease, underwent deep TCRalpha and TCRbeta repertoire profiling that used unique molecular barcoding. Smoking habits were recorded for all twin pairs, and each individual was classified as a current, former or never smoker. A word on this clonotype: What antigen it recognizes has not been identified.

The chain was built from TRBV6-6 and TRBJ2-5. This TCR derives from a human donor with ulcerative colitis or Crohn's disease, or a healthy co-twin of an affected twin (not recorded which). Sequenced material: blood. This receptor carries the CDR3 CASSYRRETQYF.